This TCR beta chain came from a study of identical twins. Study observations and caveats: A lower insertion count was a feature of abundant cord blood beta clonotypes, with no such feature in memory repertoires.

The CDR3 totals 12 residues. The germline V and J ends were trimmed by 4 bases and 5 bases, with 10 bases remaining between them. CDR1 SQVTM and CDR2 ANQGSEA come from the germline V gene. All of the donors were Caucasians in good health. Ten or more counts support this clonotype. Its specificity is not known. One entry per CDR3 protein, called by TCRdb with MiXCR from the 5' RACE reads. The data show more than 600,000 distinct CDR3 sequences, around a sixth seen once. These data were also filed under a second study, of T cells expressing NK-cell markers. That study reports: Repertoire data for TCR beta were derived from sorted T cells (CD3+CD56+NKG2C+, CD3+CD56+NKG2C- and CD3+CD56-NKG2C+). An anti-gamma-delta TCR antibody restricted sorting to alpha-beta TCR T cells in several experiments.

The chain links TRBV29-1 to TRBJ2-3; TRBD2 is a possible D gene (5 bases). The source material was PBMCs. This sequence originates from a woman aged 18-35 years in good health. CDR3 in DNA: TGCAGCGTTGGGGGTGGAGGAGATACGCAGTATTTT. It specifies CSVGGGGDTQYF.